This TCR beta chain is from a study of T cells in Graves' hyperthyroidism and ophthalmopathy. Researchers took RNA transcripts and amplified the TCR beta CDR3 regions from them. Primed by the HTBI set, a first-round RT-PCR was run on the TCR CDR3. Each CDR3 protein is one row after TCRdb ran MiXCR on the multiplex PCR reads. Among over 250,000 distinct CDR3 sequences listed, roughly 13% were seen once. Clinicians diagnosed patients from clinical symptoms, serum thyroxine and TRAb, thyroid ultrasound and orbital computed tomography. CDR3 length equals 15 residues. V was trimmed by 7 bases and J by 5 bases, leaving 20 bases between them. In this sample, this clonotype turned up a few times.

The sample was blood. The sequence derives from a woman in her thirties or forties with Graves' ophthalmopathy. The V call is TRBV12-3 or TRBV12-4, the J call TRBJ1-1, with D possibly matching TRBD1 (5 bases). The CDR3 DNA sequence: TGTGCCAGCACCCGGGGGTGGGGCGGGCAAACTGAAGCTTTCTTT. Its protein product is CASTRGWGGQTEAFF.